What follows are 21 T cell receptor beta chains derived from one specimen sequenced in a study of TIL therapy for anti-PD-1-resistant metastatic lung cancer. As for time point: pre-treatment sample, taken before nivolumab and TIL therapy. This was the immunoSEQ v3 assay. The data were produced by immunoSEQ multiplex PCR, yet TCRdb's version contains in-frame clones alone and is incomplete. The data contain some 20,000 clones, about 79% of them seen just once; the ten biggest clones take up around 7%. Sample: blood, taken at baseline. These receptors all come from a person aged 30 to 80 with non-small cell lung cancer.

The chain combines TRBV25-1 with TRBJ2-7; D might be TRBD1 (5 bases). The V gene's germline CDR1 is MGHDK and CDR2 SYGVNS. V was cut by 4 bases and J by 0 bases, with 13 bases left in between. The CDR3 runs 15 residues. The DNA of the CDR3 is TGTGCCAGCAGTGGGGGCAGGAGTACCTCCTACGAGCAGTACTTC. This gives the protein CASSGGRSTSYEQYF.

In DNA form, the CDR3 reads TGTGCCAGCAGCGTAAGTAGCGGGAGGGCCGGTGAGCAGTTCTTC. This gives the protein CASSVSSGRAGEQFF. This chain connects TRBV9 to TRBJ2-1; 11 nucleotides line up with TRBD2. This CDR3 comprises 15 residues. Germline V gene lookup returns CDR1 SGDLS and CDR2 YYNGEE. V lost 1 base, J lost 9 bases, and 6 bases stayed unmatched.

The genes are TRBV5-1 and TRBJ1-6; D unclear. Looked up from germline, CDR1 is SGHRS and CDR2 is YFSETQ. V was trimmed by 2 bases and J by 3 bases, leaving 9 bases between them. The CDR3 contains 15 residues. CDR3 sequence (DNA): TGCGCCAGCAGCTTAGGACCAGTCTATAATTCACCCCTCCACTTT. Its protein product is CASSLGPVYNSPLHF.

The rearrangement uses TRBV19 and TRBJ2-7; D possibly uses TRBD1 or TRBD2 (5 bases each). The CDR3 contains 14 residues. Germline assignment: CDR1 LNHDA and CDR2 SQIVND (reference sequence). The germline V and J ends were trimmed by 1 base and 2 bases, with 9 bases remaining between them. Written as DNA, the CDR3 is TGTGCCAGTAGTATAGCCCCGGGACCCTACGAGCAGTACTTC. As protein: CASSIAPGPYEQYF.

This rearrangement joins TRBV27 to TRBJ2-7; D uncertain. Germline CDR1 reads MNHEY; CDR2 reads SMNVEV (reference sequence). The CDR3 consists of 16 residues. V lost 4 bases to trimming and J lost 2 bases, with 18 bases between them. The CDR3 spells CASSYTRKGLTYEQYF. As DNA, the CDR3 is TGTGCCAGCAGTTATACCCGAAAGGGCCTTACCTACGAGCAGTACTTC.

This clone was seen only a few times. The chain couples TRBV19 to TRBJ1-5; 7 nucleotides agree with TRBD1. J gave up 4 bases and V 6 bases, and 6 bases lay outside the gene matches. Germline V lookup: CDR1 LNHDA, CDR2 SQIVND (reference sequence). CDR3 length equals 14 residues. CDR3 in amino acids: CASSVGGNNQPQHF. CDR3 coding DNA: TGTGCCAGTAGCGTAGGGGGCAATAATCAGCCCCAGCATTTT.

The CDR3: CASSQGPGRMDEKLFF. The DNA of the CDR3 is TGTGCCAGCAGCCAAGGCCCGGGACGCATGGATGAAAAACTGTTTTTT. This chain joins TRBV3-1 (or the pseudogene TRBV3-2) and TRBJ1-4, with D tentatively TRBD1 (5 bases). V was clipped by 1 base and J by 6 bases, with 15 bases between them. The CDR3 length is 16 residues. Germline V gene sequence: CDR1 LGHDT, CDR2 YNNKEL (reference sequence).

This rearrangement joins TRBV19 to TRBJ1-1, with D uncertain. The germline V gene has CDR1 LNHDA and CDR2 SQIVND (reference sequence). The CDR3 is 15 amino acids. The V gene lost 3 bases and the J gene lost 0 bases, with 11 bases spanning the gap. CDR3 nucleotides: TGTGCCAGTAGTATGTCGCCCGACATGAACACTGAAGCTTTCTTT. This gives the protein CASSMSPDMNTEAFF.

This chain connects TRBV27 to TRBJ1-2; 7 nucleotides match TRBD1. Germline-derived CDR1 and CDR2 are MNHEY and SMNVEV (reference sequence). The CDR3 totals 15 residues. With 6 bases clipped from V and 4 bases from J, the junction kept 11 bases outside the gene matches. CDR3 nucleotides: TGTGCCAGCAGCTTTACACAGGGGTTGTCCTATGGCTACACCTTC. Protein sequence: CASSFTQGLSYGYTF.

The CDR3 here is CAWSQGIYGTEAFF. The DNA for the CDR3 is TGTGCCTGGAGCCAGGGGATATATGGCACTGAAGCTTTCTTT. The chain uses TRBV30 and TRBJ1-1; a weak D match, TRBD1 (6 bases). Trimming took off 3 bases at V and 4 bases at J, with 15 bases between the two ends. Germline CDR1 reads GTSNPN; CDR2 reads SVGIG (reference sequence). The CDR3 length is 14 residues.

The rearrangement joins TRBV4-1 to TRBJ2-4, with 9 nucleotides matching TRBD2. Germline trimming cut 4 bases from V and 2 bases from J; bases unmatched to any gene: 9. The CDR3 has 17 residues. Germline V gene data show CDR1 as MGHRA and CDR2 as YSYEKL. CDR3 loop: CASSPPSGGLTKNIQYF. The CDR3 DNA reads as TGCGCCAGCAGCCCCCCCAGCGGGGGGCTTACCAAAAACATTCAGTACTTC.

The CDR3 bases are TGTGCCAGTAGTATTGGAGACAGGATTCCGCGGAGAACTGAAGCTTTCTTT. As protein: CASSIGDRIPRRTEAFF. The chain uses TRBV19 and TRBJ1-1; a weak D match, TRBD1 (6 bases). The germline gives CDR1 LNHDA, CDR2 SQIVND (reference sequence). Trimming removed 3 bases from V and 5 bases from J, with 22 bases in between. The CDR3 length is 17 residues.

The CDR3 DNA reads TGCGCCAGCAGCCAAGTCCTCGGGGGGTCCGGGGAGCTGTTTTTT. Its translation is CASSQVLGGSGELFF. The chain combines TRBV4-3 with TRBJ2-2; 7 bases agree with TRBD2. This CDR3 contains 15 residues. Germline loops: CDR1 LGHNA, CDR2 YSLEER. J gave up 6 bases and V 1 base, and 5 bases lay outside the gene matches.

The genes are TRBV5-6 and TRBJ2-7; tentative D call: TRBD1 (6 bases). Trimming stripped 4 bases from V and 0 bases from J, with 14 bases between. The CDR3 totals 15 residues. Looked up from germline, CDR1 is SGHDT and CDR2 is YYEEEE. In DNA form, the CDR3 reads TGTGCCAGCAGCGGCGACCGGACAGCCTCCTACGAGCAGTACTTC. It yields the protein CASSGDRTASYEQYF.

V gene TRBV6-5 combines with J gene TRBJ2-3, with D possibly being TRBD1 (6 bases). V lost 2 bases and J 6 bases, leaving 9 bases between the germline ends. The length of the CDR3 is 13 residues. Germline loops: CDR1 MNHEY, CDR2 SVGAGI. The CDR3 DNA reads TGTGCCAGCAGTTACGGGGACAAGGATACGCAGTATTTT. Amino acids: CASSYGDKDTQYF.

The chain uses TRBV18 and TRBJ2-7; D not resolved. CDR1 and CDR2 (germline): KGHSH, LQKENI. This CDR3 has 13 amino acids. Trimming took 6 bases from V and 0 from J, leaving 9 bases between them. The CDR3 is CASSSADSYEQYF. Here the CDR3 DNA reads TGTGCCAGCTCGTCGGCAGACTCCTACGAGCAGTACTTC.

This sequence joins TRBV7-2 and TRBJ2-7; 7 nucleotides align to TRBD1. The CDR3 has 15 residues. Germline loops: CDR1 SGHTA, CDR2 FQGNSA. The J segment lost 7 bases and the V segment lost 1 base, leaving 10 bases of the junction unmatched. The CDR3 DNA reads as TGTGCCAGCAGCTTAGGACAGACAGGGTCCGTTGAGCAGTACTTC. Translating it yields CASSLGQTGSVEQYF. The full variable domain, completed using reference TRBV7-2 and TRBJ2-7, is GAGVSQSPSNKVTEKGKDVELRCDPISGHTALYWYRQSLGQGLEFLIYFQGNSAPDKSGLPSDRFSAERTGGSVSTLTIQRTQQEDSAVYLCASSLGQTGSVEQYFGPGTRLTVT.

The V and J genes are TRBV27 and TRBJ1-1; 8 positions match TRBD1. V shed 3 bases, J shed 0 bases, and the junction held 0 bases outside the gene matches. Germline V lookup: CDR1 MNHEY, CDR2 SMNVEV (reference sequence). The CDR3 is 14 amino acids. The CDR3 sequence is CASSLDRVNTEAFF. The DNA of the CDR3 is TGTGCCAGCAGTTTGGACAGGGTGAACACTGAAGCTTTCTTT.

The sample holds one count of this clone. The rearrangement joins TRBV15 to TRBJ2-5; 11 nucleotides agree with TRBD2. Germline V gene data show CDR1 as LNHNV and CDR2 as YYDKDF (reference sequence). The CDR3 spans 15 residues. V lost 1 base to trimming and J lost 6 bases; unmatched junction nucleotides: 4. CDR3 in DNA: TGTGCCACCAGCAGAGTTCTAGCGGGAGGAAAGACCCAGTACTTC. Its protein is CATSRVLAGGKTQYF.

The CDR3 DNA follows: TGTGCCTGGACTCTCCCCCCCCCGAGTCCCTCCTACGAGCAGTACTTC. Translation gives CAWTLPPPSPSYEQYF. The chain joins TRBV30 to TRBJ2-7; no firm D call. Trimming took off 4 bases at V and 0 bases at J, with 19 bases between the two ends. The germline CDR1 and CDR2 sequences are GTSNPN and SVGIG (reference sequence). CDR3 length: 16 amino acids.

This clone was seen more than once but under ten times. V usage is TRBV27 and J usage is TRBJ2-7; D possibly matches TRBD1 or TRBD2 (5 bases each). V lost 2 bases, J lost 2 bases, and 16 bases lay in between. The germline V gene has CDR1 MNHEY and CDR2 SMNVEV (reference sequence). The CDR3 consists of 16 residues. This chain's CDR3 is CASSLEAPLGAYEQYF. Here the CDR3 DNA reads TGTGCCAGCAGTTTAGAGGCTCCTTTGGGGGCCTACGAGCAGTACTTC.